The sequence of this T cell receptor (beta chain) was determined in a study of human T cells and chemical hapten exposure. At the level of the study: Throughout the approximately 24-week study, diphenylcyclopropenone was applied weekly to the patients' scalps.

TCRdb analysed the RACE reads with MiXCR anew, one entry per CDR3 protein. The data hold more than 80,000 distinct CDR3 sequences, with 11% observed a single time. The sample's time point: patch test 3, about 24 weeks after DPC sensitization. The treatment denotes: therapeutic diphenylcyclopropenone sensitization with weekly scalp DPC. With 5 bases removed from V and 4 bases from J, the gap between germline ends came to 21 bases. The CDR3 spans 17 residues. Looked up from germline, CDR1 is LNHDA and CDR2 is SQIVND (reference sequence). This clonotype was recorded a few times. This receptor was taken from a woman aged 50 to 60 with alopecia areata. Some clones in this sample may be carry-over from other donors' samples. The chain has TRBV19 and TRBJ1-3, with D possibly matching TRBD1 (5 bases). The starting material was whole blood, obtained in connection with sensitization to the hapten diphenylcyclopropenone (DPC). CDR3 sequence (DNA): TGTGCCAGTAGTCCCCCGGGACGTACAGTGGCGGGAAACACCATATATTTT. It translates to CASSPPGRTVAGNTIYF. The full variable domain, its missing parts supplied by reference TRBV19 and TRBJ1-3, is DGGITQSPKYLFRKEGQNVTLSCEQNLNHDAMYWYRQDPGQGLRLIYYSQIVNDFQKGDIAEGYSVSREKKESFPLTVTSAQKNPTAFYLCASSPPGRTVAGNTIYFGEGSWLTVV.